Listed below are T cell receptor beta chains from one sample, sequenced in a study of T-cell reconstitution after alpha-beta-depleted transplantation in children. MiXCR, applied by TCRdb to the PCR reads, yields one record per CDR3 protein. This table holds more than 75,000 distinct CDR3 sequences, about 25% found once. This specimen was PBMCs, taken before TCRalphabeta/CD19-depleted stem cell transplant. Receptors were obtained from a boy younger than 10 with acute lymphoblastic leukemia, due to receive a stem cell transplant. The CDR3 runs from the conserved cysteine through the conserved F or W. The order of the fields is clone size, D gene, V gene, J gene, CDR3 protein, CDR3 DNA. A D gene is named only where the DNA matches it firmly. Not every row has a clone size; where given, it reads once, few, many or a size class.

clone size: few; D gene: -; V gene: TRBV12-3/TRBV12-4; J gene: TRBJ2-7; CDR3 protein: CASSLGRFEQYF; CDR3 DNA: TGTGCCAGCAGTTTGGGCAGATTCGAGCAGTACTTC
clone size: few; D gene: TRBD2; V gene: TRBV10-1; J gene: TRBJ2-2; CDR3 protein: CASSRLAGGPTGELFF; CDR3 DNA: TGCGCCAGCAGCAGACTAGCGGGAGGGCCTACCGGGGAGCTGTTTTTT
clone size: -; D gene: -; V gene: TRBV7-2; J gene: TRBJ2-7; CDR3 protein: CASSSSPSGDYEQYF; CDR3 DNA: TGTGCCAGCAGTTCGAGCCCATCTGGGGACTACGAGCAGTACTTC
clone size: -; D gene: TRBD1; V gene: TRBV20-1; J gene: TRBJ1-5; CDR3 protein: CSARAPPGQGVDSNQPQHF; CDR3 DNA: TGCAGTGCTAGAGCCCCCCCGGGACAGGGGGTGGATAGCAATCAGCCCCAGCATTTT
clone size: -; D gene: TRBD2; V gene: TRBV2; J gene: TRBJ2-1; CDR3 protein: CASALRSGSGNEQFF; CDR3 DNA: TGTGCCAGCGCCCTCAGGAGCGGGAGTGGTAATGAGCAGTTCTTC
clone size: many; D gene: TRBD1; V gene: TRBV7-2; J gene: TRBJ2-3; CDR3 protein: CASSLALTGAYTDTQYF; CDR3 DNA: TGTGCCAGCAGCTTAGCGCTAACAGGGGCGTACACAGATACGCAGTATTTT
clone size: many; D gene: -; V gene: TRBV7-2; J gene: TRBJ2-2; CDR3 protein: CASRPPGTNTGELFF; CDR3 DNA: TGTGCCAGCAGGCCACCGGGTACGAACACCGGGGAGCTGTTTTTT
clone size: -; D gene: -; V gene: TRBV27; J gene: TRBJ2-3; CDR3 protein: CASSFGSSTDTQYF; CDR3 DNA: TGTGCCAGCAGTTTCGGCTCCAGCACAGATACGCAGTATTTT
clone size: -; D gene: -; V gene: TRBV13; J gene: TRBJ1-2; CDR3 protein: CASSLQIPYGYTF; CDR3 DNA: TGTGCCAGCAGCTTACAGATACCCTATGGCTACACCTTC
clone size: -; D gene: -; V gene: TRBV28; J gene: TRBJ1-1; CDR3 protein: CASSTYRSKNTEAFF; CDR3 DNA: TGTGCCAGCAGTACATACAGGAGCAAGAACACTGAAGCTTTCTTT
clone size: few; D gene: -; V gene: TRBV14; J gene: TRBJ2-1; CDR3 protein: CASSSGGRYNEQFF; CDR3 DNA: TGTGCCAGCAGCTCGGGGGGCCGATACAATGAGCAGTTCTTC
clone size: -; D gene: -; V gene: TRBV28; J gene: TRBJ1-6; CDR3 protein: CASSPIRSSYNSPLHF; CDR3 DNA: TGTGCCAGCAGTCCAATCCGGAGCTCCTATAATTCACCCCTCCACTTT
clone size: many; D gene: TRBD1; V gene: TRBV28; J gene: TRBJ1-5; CDR3 protein: CASSPDREYQPQHF; CDR3 DNA: TGTGCCAGCAGTCCCGACAGGGAATATCAGCCCCAGCATTTT
clone size: -; D gene: -; V gene: TRBV7-2; J gene: TRBJ1-5; CDR3 protein: CASSSTGIGQPQHF; CDR3 DNA: TGTGCCAGCAGCTCTACAGGGATAGGTCAGCCCCAGCATTTT
clone size: few; D gene: -; V gene: TRBV7-9; J gene: TRBJ2-7; CDR3 protein: CASSLTGKEQYF; CDR3 DNA: TGTGCCAGCAGCTTAACGGGGAAGGAGCAGTACTTC
clone size: -; D gene: -; V gene: TRBV7-2; J gene: TRBJ2-7; CDR3 protein: CASSSLGGPTSEQYF; CDR3 DNA: TGTGCCAGCAGCTCATTGGGGGGCCCCACCTCCGAGCAGTACTTC
clone size: -; D gene: TRBD2; V gene: TRBV29-1; J gene: TRBJ2-3; CDR3 protein: CSVGASGISTDTQYF; CDR3 DNA: TGCAGCGTGGGGGCTAGCGGGATTAGCACAGATACGCAGTATTTT
clone size: many; D gene: TRBD2; V gene: TRBV29-1; J gene: TRBJ2-7; CDR3 protein: CSALVRLAEGNYEQYF; CDR3 DNA: TGCAGCGCCCTTGTCAGACTAGCGGAGGGGAACTACGAGCAGTACTTC
clone size: -; D gene: -; V gene: TRBV4-1; J gene: TRBJ2-2; CDR3 protein: CASSLQLRHTGELFF; CDR3 DNA: TGCGCCAGCAGCCTCCAACTACGACACACCGGGGAGCTGTTTTTT
clone size: few; D gene: -; V gene: TRBV29-1; J gene: TRBJ2-2; CDR3 protein: CSVAQNTGELFF; CDR3 DNA: TGCAGCGTTGCGCAGAACACCGGGGAGCTGTTTTTT
clone size: few; D gene: -; V gene: TRBV19; J gene: TRBJ2-5; CDR3 protein: CASSSDSRGETQYF; CDR3 DNA: TGTGCCAGTAGTTCTGATTCCCGTGGGGAGACCCAGTACTTC
clone size: few; D gene: -; V gene: TRBV27; J gene: TRBJ1-1; CDR3 protein: CASSPNFSGLEAFF; CDR3 DNA: TGTGCCAGCAGTCCGAACTTTTCGGGGCTTGAAGCTTTCTTT
clone size: once; D gene: TRBD2; V gene: TRBV6-1; J gene: TRBJ2-7; CDR3 protein: CASTKTLAEGRYYF; CDR3 DNA: TGTGCCAGCACCAAAACCCTAGCGGAGGGGCGGTATTACTTC
clone size: few; D gene: TRBD2; V gene: TRBV27; J gene: TRBJ2-1; CDR3 protein: CASSSGLAGVDEQFF; CDR3 DNA: TGTGCCAGCAGTTCCGGACTAGCGGGAGTGGATGAGCAGTTCTTC
clone size: many; D gene: TRBD2; V gene: TRBV12-3/TRBV12-4; J gene: TRBJ2-1; CDR3 protein: CASSPDRLAGANEQFF; CDR3 DNA: TGTGCCAGCAGTCCCGACAGACTAGCGGGAGCAAATGAGCAGTTCTTC
clone size: few; D gene: -; V gene: TRBV7-2; J gene: TRBJ2-3; CDR3 protein: CASSLGEWDTQYF; CDR3 DNA: TGTGCCAGCAGCTTAGGGGAGTGGGATACGCAGTATTTT
clone size: -; D gene: TRBD2; V gene: TRBV10-3; J gene: TRBJ2-3; CDR3 protein: CAISETGTSGSTKDTQYF; CDR3 DNA: TGTGCCATCAGTGAGACCGGGACTAGCGGGAGTACTAAGGATACGCAGTATTTT
clone size: -; D gene: TRBD1; V gene: TRBV6-6; J gene: TRBJ1-1; CDR3 protein: CASSSTGGTEAFF; CDR3 DNA: TGTGCCAGCAGTTCGACAGGGGGCACTGAAGCTTTCTTT
clone size: few; D gene: TRBD2; V gene: TRBV7-9; J gene: TRBJ2-5; CDR3 protein: CAGTSGFQETQYF; CDR3 DNA: TGTGCCGGGACTAGCGGGTTCCAAGAGACCCAGTACTTC
clone size: -; D gene: TRBD1; V gene: TRBV7-9; J gene: TRBJ2-6; CDR3 protein: CASSLTGHYSGANVLTF; CDR3 DNA: TGTGCCAGCAGCTTGACAGGGCACTACTCTGGGGCCAACGTCCTGACTTTC
clone size: many; D gene: -; V gene: TRBV5-1; J gene: TRBJ2-7; CDR3 protein: CASSLAGPYEQYF; CDR3 DNA: TGCGCCAGCAGCTTAGCGGGTCCCTACGAGCAGTACTTC
clone size: -; D gene: -; V gene: TRBV11-2; J gene: TRBJ2-5; CDR3 protein: CASSLVSERAETQYF; CDR3 DNA: TGTGCCAGCAGCTTGGTGTCGGAACGGGCAGAGACCCAGTACTTC
clone size: few; D gene: -; V gene: TRBV5-1; J gene: TRBJ2-6; CDR3 protein: CASSLDRPANVLTF; CDR3 DNA: TGCGCCAGCAGCTTGGACCGGCCCGCCAACGTCCTGACTTTC